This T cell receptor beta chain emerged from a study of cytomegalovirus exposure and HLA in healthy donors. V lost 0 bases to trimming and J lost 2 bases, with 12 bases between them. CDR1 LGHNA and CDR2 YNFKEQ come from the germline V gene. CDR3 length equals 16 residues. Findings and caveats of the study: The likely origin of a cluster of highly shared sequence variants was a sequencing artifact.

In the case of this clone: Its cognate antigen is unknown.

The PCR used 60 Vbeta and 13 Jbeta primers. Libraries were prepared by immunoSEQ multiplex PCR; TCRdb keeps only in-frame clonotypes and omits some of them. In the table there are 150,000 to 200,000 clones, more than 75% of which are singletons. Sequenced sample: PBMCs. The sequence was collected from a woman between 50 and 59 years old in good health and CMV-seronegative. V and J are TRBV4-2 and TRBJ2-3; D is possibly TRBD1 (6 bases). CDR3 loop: CASSQDKGGPTDTQYF. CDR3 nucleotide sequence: TGTGCCAGCAGCCAAGATAAAGGGGGACCCACAGATACGCAGTATTTT.